The clone carrying this T cell receptor (beta chain) was picked up many times. Its antigen is not identified. This entry belongs to a study of identical twins. From the 5' RACE reads, TCRdb called clonotypes with MiXCR, one entry per CDR3 protein. The data contain 140,000 to 150,000 distinct CDR3 sequences, 3% to 4.5% of them seen just once; the ten biggest clones take up about 7.8%. Every one of the donors was a healthy Caucasian. Overall study findings and caveats: Insertions were reduced in abundant cord blood beta clonotypes but not in memory repertoires.

The CDR3 has 13 residues. Per germline, CDR1 SGHVS and CDR2 FQNEAQ. The germline V and J ends were trimmed by 5 bases and 5 bases, with 10 bases remaining between them. The TCR originated in a man between 18 and 35 years old in good health. The rearrangement links TRBV7-8 to TRBJ2-1; D is perhaps TRBD2 (5 bases). Sequencing was carried out using memory T cells sorted from blood. The CDR3, as DNA: TGTGCCAGCAGCGGGAGCGTGGACAATGAGCAGTTCTTC. Amino acids: CASSGSVDNEQFF.